The following is a T cell receptor beta chain sequence with its context. No antigen is known for it. Per-nucleotide qualities are absent, and no much larger clonotype sits a single base away. The entry originates in a study of cytomegalovirus exposure and HLA in healthy donors (TCRdb year 2017). Background for the entire study: The 700 or so repertoires of the first cohort and the 120 validation repertoires were produced on the same platform, according to a later analysis. The study aimed to test whether signatures of past pathogen exposure could be identified by cataloging public T cell receptors. Besides the first cohort of 666 subjects, a separate validation cohort made up of roughly 130 different subjects was used. To predict cytomegalovirus infection status, the study combined high-throughput TCR immunosequencing, statistical association of individual TCRs with disease status, and machine learning. The research as a whole found: A few of the identified cytomegalovirus-associated TCR beta chains were confirmed in vitro to be specific for cytomegalovirus antigens. The study listed around 160 TCR beta chains as associated with cytomegalovirus. Cytomegalovirus status was reported to be diagnosed by the classifier with high specificity and sensitivity in both the original and validation cohorts. The validation cohort had no HLA typing available for a later analysis, so co-occurrence within that cohort was assessed over all 110 or so repertoires. Subsequent analysis determined that TCRs grouped into clusters in the first cohort also showed a tendency toward co-occurrence across the 130 or so validation repertoires, and approximately 94% of cluster scores exceeded 0. The authors suggested that the approach could potentially be extended to other disease states and immunological phenotypes. While some public TCRs were present in many individuals, most TCR sequences turned up only very rarely across donors.

Library construction relied on the immunoSEQ multiplex PCR assay. Concerning the study's data processing: A statistical classification framework was built for diagnosing cytomegalovirus status from the catalog of TCR beta chain sequences. TCRdb retrieved this table from immuneACCESS and kept in-frame rearrangements only. Not all clones are present; in checked studies, unresolved V genes account for under half, and no reason is known for the remainder. The V and J calls and clone size are taken from that table; D and trimming were inferred from the DNA. This sample lists 100,000 to 150,000 clones; roughly 90% were detected once. The top ten constitute roughly 2% of the sample. The donors belonged to the validation cohort of over a hundred subjects, which was separate from the roughly 670-subject first cohort. Sequences were obtained from PBMCs. The clonotype comes from a woman aged 18-29 years in good health and CMV-seronegative.

The CDR3 protein: CASSLLAAGELFF. The DNA sequence follows: TGTGCCAGCAGCTTGCTAGCGGCCGGGGAGCTGTTTTTT. The rearrangement combines TRBV11-3 with TRBJ2-2, and TRBD2 aligns with 7 junction nucleotides. The CDR3 spans 13 residues, from the cysteine through the phenylalanine. Left in the record is the CDR3 DNA by itself, 39 bases read in frame from the first base. At the junction V is shortened by 3 bases and J by 6 bases; bases outside the gene matches: 1. CDR1 is given as SGHNT and CDR2 as YENEEA, both from the germline V gene. Joined to the reference TRBV11-3 and TRBJ2-2 proteins, this CDR3 gives the full variable domain: EAGVVQSPRYKIIEKKQPVAFWCNPISGHNTLYWYLQNLGQGPELLIRYENEEAVDDSQLPKDRFSAERLKGVDSTLKIQPAELGDSAVYLCASSLLAAGELFFGEGSRLTVL.